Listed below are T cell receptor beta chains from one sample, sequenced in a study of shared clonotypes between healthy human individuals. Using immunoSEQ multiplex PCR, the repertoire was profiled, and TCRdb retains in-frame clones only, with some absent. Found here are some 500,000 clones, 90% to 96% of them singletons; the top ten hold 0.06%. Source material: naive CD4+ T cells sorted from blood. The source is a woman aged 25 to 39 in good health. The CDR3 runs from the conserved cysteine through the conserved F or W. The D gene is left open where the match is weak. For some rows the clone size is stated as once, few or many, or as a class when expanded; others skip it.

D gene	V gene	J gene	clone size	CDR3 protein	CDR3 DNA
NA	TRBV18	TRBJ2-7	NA	CASSPLPWAGEIYEQYF	TGTGCCAGCTCACCACTTCCCTGGGCGGGTGAAATCTACGAGCAGTACTTC
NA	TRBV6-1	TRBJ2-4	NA	CASSESIRTGIQYF	TGTGCCAGCAGTGAATCAATTCGGACGGGCATTCAGTACTTC
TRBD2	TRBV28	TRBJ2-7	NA	CASSPPGLAGGPSLEQYF	TGTGCCAGCAGCCCCCCCGGACTAGCGGGAGGGCCCTCTCTCGAGCAGTACTTC
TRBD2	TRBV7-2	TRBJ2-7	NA	CASSFRLSAGAYEQYF	TGTGCCAGCAGCTTTCGGCTTTCTGCGGGAGCCTACGAGCAGTACTTC
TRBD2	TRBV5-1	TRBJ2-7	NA	CASSWGVVAGERSYEQYF	TGCGCCAGCAGCTGGGGAGTCGTAGCGGGAGAAAGGTCCTACGAGCAGTACTTC
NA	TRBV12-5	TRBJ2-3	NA	CASGGDITDTQYF	TGTGCTAGTGGTGGAGACATCACAGATACGCAGTATTTT
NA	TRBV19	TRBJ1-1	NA	CASSISPSGNTEAFF	TGTGCCAGTAGTATAAGTCCCAGCGGGAACACTGAAGCTTTCTTT
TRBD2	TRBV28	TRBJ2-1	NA	CASGWFAGAGNEQFF	TGTGCCAGCGGGTGGTTCGCGGGAGCCGGGAATGAGCAGTTCTTC
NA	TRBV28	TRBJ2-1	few	CASERYEQFF	TGTGCCAGCGAACGGTATGAGCAGTTCTTC
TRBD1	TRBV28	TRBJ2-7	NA	CASSTQGALREQYF	TGTGCCAGCAGTACCCAGGGGGCCCTTCGGGAGCAGTACTTC
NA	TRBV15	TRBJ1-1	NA	CATSRAVNTEAFF	TGTGCCACCAGCAGAGCGGTGAACACTGAAGCTTTCTTT
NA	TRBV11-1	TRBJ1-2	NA	CASSLRQNYGYTF	TGTGCCAGCAGCCTCCGACAGAACTATGGCTACACCTTC
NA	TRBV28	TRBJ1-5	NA	CATHVRLSQPQHF	TGTGCCACCCACGTCCGGCTAAGCCAGCCCCAGCATTTT
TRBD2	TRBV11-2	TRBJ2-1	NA	CASSFGLAAYNEQFF	TGTGCCAGCAGCTTCGGACTAGCGGCCTATAATGAGCAGTTCTTC
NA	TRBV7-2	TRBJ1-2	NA	CASSVSYGYTF	TGTGCCAGCAGCGTGTCTTATGGCTACACCTTC
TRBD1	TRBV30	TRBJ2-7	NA	CAWGDRSSYEQYF	TGTGCCTGGGGGGACAGAAGCTCCTACGAGCAGTACTTC
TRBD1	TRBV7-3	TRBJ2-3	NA	CASSPTGQGTDTQYF	TGTGCCAGCAGCCCGACCGGACAGGGAACAGATACGCAGTATTTT
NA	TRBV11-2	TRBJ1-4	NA	CASSFRVGGNEKLFF	TGTGCCAGCAGCTTCAGGGTTGGCGGTAATGAAAAACTGTTTTTT
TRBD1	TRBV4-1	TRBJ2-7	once	CASRGWDRDDEQYF	TGCGCCAGCAGGGGATGGGACAGGGATGACGAGCAGTACTTC
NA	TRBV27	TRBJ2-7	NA	CASSLWPPPDEQYF	TGTGCCAGCAGTTTATGGCCCCCGCCCGACGAGCAGTACTTC
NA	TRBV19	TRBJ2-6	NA	CASSIRGHTTSGANVLTF	TGTGCCAGTAGTATCAGGGGACATACGACCTCTGGGGCCAACGTCCTGACTTTC
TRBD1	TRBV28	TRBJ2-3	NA	CASSSTDRGTDTQYF	TGTGCCAGCAGTTCAACCGACAGGGGCACAGATACGCAGTATTTT
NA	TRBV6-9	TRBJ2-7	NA	CASSCLGYEQYF	TGTGCCAGCAGTTGTCTGGGGTACGAGCAGTACTTC
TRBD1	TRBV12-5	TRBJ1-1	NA	CASAPDRGLNTEAFF	TGTGCTAGTGCTCCCGACAGGGGGCTGAACACTGAAGCTTTCTTT
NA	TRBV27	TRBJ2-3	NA	CAISLFSGDTQYF	TGTGCCATTTCCTTATTCTCCGGGGATACGCAGTATTTT
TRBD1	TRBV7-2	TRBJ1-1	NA	CASSGRTGGYTEAFF	TGTGCCAGCAGCGGGCGGACAGGGGGATACACTGAAGCTTTCTTT
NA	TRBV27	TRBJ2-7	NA	CASSSGAGWHEQYF	TGTGCCAGCAGTTCGGGGGCGGGTTGGCACGAGCAGTACTTC
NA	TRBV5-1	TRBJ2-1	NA	CASRDSGSYNEQFF	TGCGCCAGCAGAGATAGCGGCTCCTACAATGAGCAGTTCTTC
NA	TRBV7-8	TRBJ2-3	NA	CASSGRAKSTDTQYF	TGTGCCAGCAGCGGCCGTGCTAAATCCACAGATACGCAGTATTTT
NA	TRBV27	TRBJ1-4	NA	CASSPATYQKLFF	TGTGCCAGCAGCCCCGCCACGTACCAGAAACTGTTTTTT
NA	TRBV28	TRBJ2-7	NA	CASGVGPYEQYF	TGTGCCAGCGGGGTGGGGCCCTACGAGCAGTACTTC
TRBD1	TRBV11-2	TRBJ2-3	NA	CASSRSRYRDRRDTQYF	TGTGCCAGCAGCCGATCACGTTACCGGGACAGGCGAGATACGCAGTATTTT
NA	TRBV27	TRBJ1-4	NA	CASSATGFFEKLFF	TGTGCCAGCAGTGCCACAGGGTTTTTTGAAAAACTGTTTTTT
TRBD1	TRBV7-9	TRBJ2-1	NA	CASSPRDRANNEQFF	TGTGCCAGCAGCCCCCGGGACAGGGCAAACAATGAGCAGTTCTTC
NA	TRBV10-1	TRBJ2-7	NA	CASSDRGAYEQYF	TGCGCCAGCAGTGATAGGGGAGCCTACGAGCAGTACTTC
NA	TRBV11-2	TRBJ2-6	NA	CASSWDPSGANVLTF	TGTGCCAGCAGCTGGGACCCCTCTGGGGCCAACGTCCTGACTTTC
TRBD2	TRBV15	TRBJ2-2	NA	CATSRDRLAGEITGELFF	TGTGCCACCAGCAGAGATAGACTAGCGGGAGAAATCACCGGGGAGCTGTTTTTT
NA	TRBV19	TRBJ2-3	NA	CASNGGSSTDTQYF	TGTGCCAGTAACGGGGGATCTAGCACAGATACGCAGTATTTT
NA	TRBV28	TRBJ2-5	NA	CASSLGETQYF	TGTGCCAGCAGTTTAGGAGAGACCCAGTACTTC
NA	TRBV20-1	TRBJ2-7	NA	CSARGLREQYF	TGCAGTGCTAGAGGTTTGCGCGAGCAGTACTTC
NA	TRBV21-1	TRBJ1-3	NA	CASSKDQTGRSGNTIYF	TGTGCCAGCAGCAAAGACCAGACAGGGAGGTCTGGAAACACCATATATTTT
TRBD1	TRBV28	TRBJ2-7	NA	CASSPGTATYEQYF	TGTGCCAGCAGCCCCGGGACAGCTACCTACGAGCAGTACTTC
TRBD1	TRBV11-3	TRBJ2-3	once	CASSSQGASGTDTQYF	TGTGCCAGCAGCTCACAGGGGGCCTCGGGGACAGATACGCAGTATTTT
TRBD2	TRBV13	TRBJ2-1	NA	CASSLEASGLSYNEQFF	TGTGCCAGCAGCTTAGAGGCTAGCGGTCTCTCCTACAATGAGCAGTTCTTC
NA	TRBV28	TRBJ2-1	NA	CASSSPSGGGSYNEQFF	TGTGCCAGCAGTTCCCCGAGTGGGGGCGGGTCCTACAATGAGCAGTTCTTC
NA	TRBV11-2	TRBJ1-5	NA	CASSLGEYSNQPQHF	TGTGCCAGCAGCTTAGGGGAATATAGCAATCAGCCCCAGCATTTT
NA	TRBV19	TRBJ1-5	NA	CAIGQGMANSNQPQHF	TGTGCCATCGGGCAGGGTATGGCGAATAGCAATCAGCCCCAGCATTTT
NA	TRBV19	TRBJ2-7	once	CASSISSPGHEQYF	TGTGCCAGTAGTATCTCGTCCCCTGGCCACGAGCAGTACTTC
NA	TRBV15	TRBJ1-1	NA	CATSRDRANTEAFF	TGTGCCACCAGCAGAGATCGGGCGAACACTGAAGCTTTCTTT